The 5 T cell receptor beta chains given below trace back to one sample, sequenced in a study of immune characterization of retroperitoneal liposarcoma. TCRdb fed the PCR reads into MiXCR, producing one record per CDR3 protein. The repertoire has some 11,000 distinct CDR3 sequences, roughly 20% of them found once; the top ten carry more than 8.5%. The sample was blood. The source is a female donor with retroperitoneal liposarcoma.

This clonotype occurred many times. The CDR3 coding sequence is TGTGCCAGCAGCTTGGGACAGTCAATCTACAATGAGCAGTTCTTC. Amino acid sequence: CASSLGQSIYNEQFF. The chain employs TRBV7-2 and TRBJ2-1, with TRBD1 identical over 7 bases. Germline V lookup: CDR1 SGHTA, CDR2 FQGNSA. The CDR3 extends over 15 amino acids. Unmatched junction bases numbered 5, after V lost 3 bases and J lost 3 bases.

This clonotype was seen only a few times. This sequence joins TRBV11-2 and TRBJ2-2; a weak D match, TRBD2 (5 bases). Germline V CDR1 and CDR2: SGHAT, FQNNGV. The CDR3 spans 14 residues. Trimming removed 3 bases at V and 5 bases at J, with 10 bases between. The DNA of the CDR3 is TGTGCCAGCAGCTTGGACTGGCTAACCGGGGAGCTGTTTTTT. Protein product: CASSLDWLTGELFF.

A few counts support this clonotype. The CDR3 is CAIRGEGRGATQYF. The CDR3, as DNA: TGTGCCATCAGGGGGGAGGGCCGGGGGGCAACGCAGTATTTT. The chain links TRBV11-2 to TRBJ2-3; either TRBD1 or TRBD2 may fit D (7 bases each). Germline V gives CDR1 SGHAT, CDR2 FQNNGV. V dropped 10 bases and J dropped 9 bases, with 23 bases sitting between them. The CDR3 is 14 residues long.

This clonotype was counted a few times. The rearrangement links TRBV6-1 to TRBJ2-1, with 12 bases aligning to TRBD2. The better agreement between TRBJ2-7 and the DNA end casts doubt on the J call. Germline values: CDR1 MNHNS, CDR2 SASEGT. The CDR3 covers 14 residues. The CDR3 DNA sequence: TGTGCCAGCAGTGAGACTAGCGGGAGAGGGGAGCAGTACTTC. Protein product: CASSETSGRGEQYF.

By share of the sample, this clonotype is medium-sized. The V gene is TRBV6-1, the J gene TRBJ2-3, with D perhaps assigned TRBD1 or TRBD2 (5 bases each). The CDR3 loop spans 14 amino acids. The germline V gene has CDR1 MNHNS and CDR2 SASEGT. The V gene lost 5 bases and the J gene lost 5 bases, with 14 bases spanning the gap. Here the CDR3 reads CASSSVLRGDTQYF. In DNA, the CDR3 is TGTGCCAGCAGTAGTGTCCTGAGGGGAGATACGCAGTATTTT.